The rows below give T cell receptor beta chains drawn from one sample of a study of blood T cell repertoires in COVID-19. TCRdb keeps only in-frame clones here, not all; method: immunoSEQ multiplex PCR. The data show about 160,000 clones, 86% seen once. The sample was peripheral blood. The receptors originated from an older woman with acute or convalescent COVID-19. The CDR3 runs from the conserved cysteine through the conserved F or W. The order of the fields is CDR3 DNA, CDR3 protein, clone size, J gene, D gene, V gene. D genes are given only for firm matches. Size tells how often a clone was seen (once, few, many) or the class of an expanded clone, and some rows leave it out.

DNA: TGTGCCTGGAGCCGGGCGGGGAACACTGAAGCTTTCTTT
CDR3: CAWSRAGNTEAFF
size: NA
J: TRBJ1-1
D: NA
V: TRBV30

DNA: TGTGCCAGCAGCCGACAGTCTAGCTATGGCTACACCTTC
CDR3: CASSRQSSYGYTF
size: NA
J: TRBJ1-2
D: NA
V: TRBV27

DNA: TGTGCCAGCAGCCCCCCCGGGACATGGAACACTGAAGCTTTCTTT
CDR3: CASSPPGTWNTEAFF
size: NA
J: TRBJ1-1
D: NA
V: TRBV6-2/TRBV6-3

DNA: TGTGCCAGCAGCCAAGATTCCGACACTGAAGCTTTCTTT
CDR3: CASSQDSDTEAFF
size: NA
J: TRBJ1-1
D: NA
V: TRBV14

DNA: TGTGCCAGCAGCTTCCGACTAGCGGGTGTGGGTAAGGGTGAGCAGTTCTTC
CDR3: CASSFRLAGVGKGEQFF
size: NA
J: TRBJ2-1
D: TRBD2
V: TRBV7-8

DNA: TGTGCCAGCGAAGTAAGCCTTAGTGAAAAACTGTTTTTT
CDR3: CASEVSLSEKLFF
size: NA
J: TRBJ1-4
D: NA
V: TRBV6-5

DNA: TGTGCCAGTAGTACGACAGGGACTAACTATGGCTACACCTTC
CDR3: CASSTTGTNYGYTF
size: once
J: TRBJ1-2
D: TRBD1
V: TRBV19

DNA: TGCGCCAGCAGCTTGCAACGGAATACGGGGTCGAATGAGCAGTTCTTC
CDR3: CASSLQRNTGSNEQFF
size: NA
J: TRBJ2-1
D: NA
V: TRBV5-1

DNA: TGTGCCAGTGAGGACAGCACGAACACCGGGGAGCTGTTTTTT
CDR3: CASEDSTNTGELFF
size: NA
J: TRBJ2-2
D: NA
V: TRBV19

DNA: TGCAGTGCTAGTAGGGGGACAGCCATAAGGGAGCAGTACTTC
CDR3: CSASRGTAIREQYF
size: NA
J: TRBJ2-7
D: TRBD1
V: TRBV20-1

DNA: TGTGCCAGTAGGAGGGACAACGCGAACACCGGGGAGCTGTTTTTT
CDR3: CASRRDNANTGELFF
size: NA
J: TRBJ2-2
D: NA
V: TRBV19

DNA: TGTGCCAGCAGTTCGACCTACCCCGGGCAGCCCCAGCATTTT
CDR3: CASSSTYPGQPQHF
size: NA
J: TRBJ1-5
D: NA
V: TRBV28

DNA: TGTGCCAGCAGCTTACCTTCCCGGGACACCTCATACAATGAGCAGTTCTTC
CDR3: CASSLPSRDTSYNEQFF
size: once
J: TRBJ2-1
D: NA
V: TRBV7-9

DNA: TGTGCCTGGGTTGAGTATTATGGCTACACCTTC
CDR3: CAWVEYYGYTF
size: NA
J: TRBJ1-2
D: NA
V: TRBV30

DNA: TGTGCCAGCAGTTACGGGACGGGACCCGGGGGCTCCTACGAGCAGTACTTC
CDR3: CASSYGTGPGGSYEQYF
size: NA
J: TRBJ2-7
D: NA
V: TRBV6-2/TRBV6-3

DNA: TGTGCCAGCAGCTTAGGGCTTCTTAATGAGCAGTTCTTC
CDR3: CASSLGLLNEQFF
size: NA
J: TRBJ2-1
D: NA
V: TRBV11-2

DNA: TGTGCCAGCAGTTACCAAACGCTGAGAACGGGACTAGCGAACTCCTACGAGCAGTACTTC
CDR3: CASSYQTLRTGLANSYEQYF
size: NA
J: TRBJ2-7
D: TRBD2
V: TRBV6-2/TRBV6-3

DNA: TGTGCCATCAGTGAGTCGACGGGGGGCTCCTATAATTCACCCCTCCACTTT
CDR3: CAISESTGGSYNSPLHF
size: once
J: TRBJ1-6
D: NA
V: TRBV10-3

DNA: TGCGCCAGCAGCCTTAGCGGGAGCACAGATACGCAGTATTTT
CDR3: CASSLSGSTDTQYF
size: NA
J: TRBJ2-3
D: TRBD2
V: TRBV5-1

DNA: TGTGCCAGCAGGGGAGGTAGCGGGAACACAGATACGCAGTATTTT
CDR3: CASRGGSGNTDTQYF
size: NA
J: TRBJ2-3
D: TRBD2
V: TRBV6-5

DNA: TGCAGTGCTAGTGCTCTCCGTAACTATGGCTACACCTTC
CDR3: CSASALRNYGYTF
size: NA
J: TRBJ1-2
D: NA
V: TRBV20-1

DNA: TGTGCCAGCAGCTCCGACAGGCTCAATCAGCCCCAGCATTTT
CDR3: CASSSDRLNQPQHF
size: NA
J: TRBJ1-5
D: NA
V: TRBV6-5

DNA: TGTGCCAGCAGCCGCGGGGGACAGGGGGCGCGTGGCTACACCTTC
CDR3: CASSRGGQGARGYTF
size: NA
J: TRBJ1-2
D: TRBD1
V: TRBV7-2

DNA: TGTGCCAGCAGTTTACCTCGGACTAGCGGCCAAGAGACCCAGTACTTC
CDR3: CASSLPRTSGQETQYF
size: NA
J: TRBJ2-5
D: TRBD2
V: TRBV28

DNA: TGCGCCAGCAGCCAAGATTATGGACAGAGAAACTATGGCTACACCTTC
CDR3: CASSQDYGQRNYGYTF
size: NA
J: TRBJ1-2
D: NA
V: TRBV4-1

DNA: TGTGCCAGCAGCCTGCTGGTCGGAGGTTCAGAGACCCAGTACTTC
CDR3: CASSLLVGGSETQYF
size: NA
J: TRBJ2-5
D: NA
V: TRBV5-5

DNA: TGTGCCACCAGCAGGAAGAGCGGGGTTAGCTCCTACGAGCAGTACTTC
CDR3: CATSRKSGVSSYEQYF
size: NA
J: TRBJ2-7
D: TRBD2
V: TRBV15

DNA: TGTGCCAGCAGTTTATTCGACAGGGATGATGAAAAACTGTTTTTT
CDR3: CASSLFDRDDEKLFF
size: NA
J: TRBJ1-4
D: TRBD1
V: TRBV28

DNA: TGTGCCAGCAGTTACACCGAGGCTAACACTGAAGCTTTCTTT
CDR3: CASSYTEANTEAFF
size: once
J: TRBJ1-1
D: NA
V: TRBV6-5

DNA: TGTGCCAGCAGTAACGACATACTTCCTTACAATGAGCAGTTCTTC
CDR3: CASSNDILPYNEQFF
size: NA
J: TRBJ2-1
D: NA
V: TRBV2

DNA: TGTGCCAGCAGCTTAGCGCCAGGGTTTAGAGCTGAAGCTTTCTTT
CDR3: CASSLAPGFRAEAFF
size: NA
J: TRBJ1-1
D: NA
V: TRBV5-5

DNA: TGTGCCAGCAGCCACTCCGGGAACAATCAGCCCCAGCATTTT
CDR3: CASSHSGNNQPQHF
size: few
J: TRBJ1-5
D: NA
V: TRBV11-2

DNA: TGTGCCAGCAGCGCTCCCGGGACAGGGTACAATGAGCAGTTCTTC
CDR3: CASSAPGTGYNEQFF
size: once
J: TRBJ2-1
D: TRBD1
V: TRBV7-9

DNA: TGTGCCACCCGGACAGGGAGGAACACTGAAGCTTTCTTT
CDR3: CATRTGRNTEAFF
size: few
J: TRBJ1-1
D: TRBD1
V: TRBV19

DNA: TGTGCCAGCAGCCCCGGGACAGGGAGGCAAAGAGATACGCAGTATTTT
CDR3: CASSPGTGRQRDTQYF
size: NA
J: TRBJ2-3
D: TRBD1
V: TRBV7-9